This T cell receptor (beta chain) was identified in a study of regulatory T cells in long-lasting Graves disease. Time point: newly diagnosed GD, antithyroid drugs for less than 3 months. PBMC RNA was the source of the TCR library. Researchers made TCR beta libraries by using iRepertoire HTBI primers and running Arm-PCR on CDR3 regions. TCRdb independently ran MiXCR on the multiplex PCR reads; one entry per CDR3 protein. The repertoire holds 410,000 or so distinct CDR3 sequences, with about 15% as singletons. This CDR3 comprises 18 residues. Trimming removed 5 bases from V and 2 bases from J; junction bases left unmatched: 11. The same sample was also used in a study of T cells in Graves' hyperthyroidism and ophthalmopathy.

The chain combines TRBV12-3 or TRBV12-4 with TRBJ2-3, with 12 bases lining up with TRBD2. Source: peripheral blood mononuclear cells (PBMCs), taken at new diagnosis, from a patient treated with antithyroid drugs. This sequence was found in a woman in her 30s with Graves disease. The CDR3 protein is CASSPELGLAGITDTQYF. CDR3 in DNA: TGTGCCAGCAGTCCCGAACTCGGACTAGCGGGAATCACAGATACGCAGTATTTT.